Here is one T cell receptor (beta chain) with its context. What it recognizes is unknown. The entry originates in a study of follicular helper T cells after annual influenza vaccination. Time point in this sample: 2014-2015 season, pre-vaccination. Before and after seasonal inactivated influenza vaccination, adults gave blood for sorting CD4 subsets for sequencing. Excluded were substance abuse, HIV/AIDS, active cancer, immunomodulatory drugs and active illness. Some clones are missing from TCRdb's copy, which holds only in-frame ones; the method was immunoSEQ multiplex PCR. The profile covers about 27,000 clones, with 70% to 90% appearing a single time and roughly 1.3% taken by the ten largest. Study-wide results and caveats: Day 7 ICOS+CD38+ clones were most often found later in ICOS-CD38- cTfh cells. ICOS+CD38+ cTfh clonality change tracked circulating plasmablast frequency change.

The sample here was CXCR5+ CD38- circulating T follicular helper cells from blood, taken on the day of influenza vaccination. This sample's subset: circulating Tfh, non-naive CD4+CXCR5+PD-1+ (ICOS+CD38+ or ICOS-CD38-). The source of this sequence is an adult who received the influenza vaccine.

The CDR3 is CASSLASQGETQYF. CDR3 nucleotides: TGTGCCAGCAGCTTGGCCAGTCAGGGAGAGACCCAGTACTTC. J is TRBJ2-5 and V is TRBV5-4; TRBD1 might be the D (5 bases). The V end lost 0 bases, the J end lost 4 bases, and 10 bases lay between the germline ends. Germline CDR1 is SGHNT and CDR2 is YYREEE (reference sequence). There are 14 residues in the CDR3. The full variable domain, in which reference TRBV5-4 and TRBJ2-5 provide the parts outside the CDR3, is ETGVTQSPTHLIKTRGQQVTLRCSSQSGHNTVSWYQQALGQGPQFIFQYYREEENGRGNFPPRFSGLQFPNYSSELNVNALELDDSALYLCASSLASQGETQYFGPGTRLLVL.